This T cell receptor (beta chain) comes out of a study of diagnostic markers for celiac disease (dated by TCRdb to 2019 to 2021). About this clonotype itself: Its antigen is not yet known.

The run used an Illumina MiSeq. TCRdb reprocessed the sequencing reads and holds a single record per CDR3 protein sequence, with no DNA. This specimen's table enumerates more than 1,200 distinct CDR3 sequences. About 16% of the sample comes from the top ten. Spanning cysteine to phenylalanine, the CDR3 consists of 14 amino acids. The nucleotide record is missing. CDR1 and CDR2, looked up from the germline V gene, are LGHNA and YNFKEQ. Sequencing used either unsorted cells or a sorted T cell fraction (not recorded which). The clonotype originates from a human donor. The rearranged segments are TRBV4-2 and TRBJ1-5. The CDR3 reads as follows: CASSQDWGGQPQHF.